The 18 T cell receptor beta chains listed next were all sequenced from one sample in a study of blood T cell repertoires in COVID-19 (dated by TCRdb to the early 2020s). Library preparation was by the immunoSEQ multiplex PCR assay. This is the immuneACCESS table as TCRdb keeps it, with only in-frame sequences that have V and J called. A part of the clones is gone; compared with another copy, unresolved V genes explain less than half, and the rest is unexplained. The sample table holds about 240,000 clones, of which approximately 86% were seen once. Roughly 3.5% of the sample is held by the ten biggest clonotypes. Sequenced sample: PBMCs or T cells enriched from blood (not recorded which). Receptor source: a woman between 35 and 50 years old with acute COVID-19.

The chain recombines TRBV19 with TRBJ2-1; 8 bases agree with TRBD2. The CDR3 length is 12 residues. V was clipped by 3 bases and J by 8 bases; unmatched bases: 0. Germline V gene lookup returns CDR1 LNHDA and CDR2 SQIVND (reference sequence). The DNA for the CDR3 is TGTGCCAGTAGTATCGGGAGGGATGAGCAGTTCTTC. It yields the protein CASSIGRDEQFF. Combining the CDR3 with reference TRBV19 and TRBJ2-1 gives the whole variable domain DGGITQSPKYLFRKEGQNVTLSCEQNLNHDAMYWYRQDPGQGLRLIYYSQIVNDFQKGDIAEGYSVSREKKESFPLTVTSAQKNPTAFYLCASSIGRDEQFFGPGTRLTVL.

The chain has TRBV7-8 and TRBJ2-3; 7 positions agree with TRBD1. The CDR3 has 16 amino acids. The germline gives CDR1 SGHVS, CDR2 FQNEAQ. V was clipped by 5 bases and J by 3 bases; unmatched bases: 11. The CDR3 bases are TGTGCCAGCAGCACGGACAGGACCAGGAGAACAGATACGCAGTATTTT. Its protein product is CASSTDRTRRTDTQYF.

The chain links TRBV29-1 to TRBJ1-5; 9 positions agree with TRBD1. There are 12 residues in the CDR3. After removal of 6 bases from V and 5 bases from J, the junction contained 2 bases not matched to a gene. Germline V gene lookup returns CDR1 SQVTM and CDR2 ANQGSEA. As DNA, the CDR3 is TGCAGCGTGAGGACAGGGGATCAGCCCCAGCATTTT. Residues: CSVRTGDQPQHF.

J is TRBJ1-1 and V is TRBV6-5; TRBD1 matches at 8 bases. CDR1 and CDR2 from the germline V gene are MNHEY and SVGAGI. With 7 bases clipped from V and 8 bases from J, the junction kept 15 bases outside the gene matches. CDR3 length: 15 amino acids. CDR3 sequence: CASNQFGQGKREAFF. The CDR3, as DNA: TGTGCCAGCAATCAATTCGGACAGGGAAAAAGAGAAGCTTTCTTT.

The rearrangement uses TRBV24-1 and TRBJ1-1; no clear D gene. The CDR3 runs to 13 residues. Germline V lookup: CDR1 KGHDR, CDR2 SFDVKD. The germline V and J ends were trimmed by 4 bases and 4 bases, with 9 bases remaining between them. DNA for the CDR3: TGTGCCACCAGTGACCCGGGGTTCACTGAAGCTTTCTTT. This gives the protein CATSDPGFTEAFF.

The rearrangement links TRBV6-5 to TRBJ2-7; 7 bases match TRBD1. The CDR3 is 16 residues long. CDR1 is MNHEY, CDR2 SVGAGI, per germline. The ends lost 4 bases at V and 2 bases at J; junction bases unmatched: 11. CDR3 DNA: TGTGCCAGCAGTTTACAGAAGACAGGGACCACCTACGAGCAGTACTTC. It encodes CASSLQKTGTTYEQYF.

In nucleotides, the CDR3 is TGTGCCAGCAGTTTTCGGGGGGCTTATCAGCCCCAGCATTTT. This encodes CASSFRGAYQPQHF. The chain uses TRBV28 and TRBJ1-5; D is perhaps TRBD1 (6 bases). The germline V and J ends were trimmed by 3 bases and 5 bases, with 11 bases remaining between them. CDR1 and CDR2 from the germline V gene are MDHEN and SYDVKM. The CDR3 spans 14 residues. Supplemented by reference TRBV28 and TRBJ1-5, the full variable domain reads DVKVTQSSRYLVKRTGEKVFLECVQDMDHENMFWYRQDPGLGLRLIYFSYDVKMKEKGDIPEGYSVSREKKERFSLILESASTNQTSMYLCASSFRGAYQPQHFGDGTRLSIL.

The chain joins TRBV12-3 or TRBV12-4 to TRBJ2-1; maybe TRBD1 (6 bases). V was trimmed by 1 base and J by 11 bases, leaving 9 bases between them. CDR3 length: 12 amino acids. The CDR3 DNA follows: TGTGCCAGCAGTTTAGGATGGGACAAGCAGTTCTTC. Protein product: CASSLGWDKQFF.

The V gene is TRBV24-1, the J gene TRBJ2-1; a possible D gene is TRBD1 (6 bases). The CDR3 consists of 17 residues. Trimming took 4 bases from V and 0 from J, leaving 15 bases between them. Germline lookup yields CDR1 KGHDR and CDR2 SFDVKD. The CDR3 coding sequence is TGTGCCACCAGTGACCCCTCAGGGGTGGTCTCCTACAATGAGCAGTTCTTC. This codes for CATSDPSGVVSYNEQFF.

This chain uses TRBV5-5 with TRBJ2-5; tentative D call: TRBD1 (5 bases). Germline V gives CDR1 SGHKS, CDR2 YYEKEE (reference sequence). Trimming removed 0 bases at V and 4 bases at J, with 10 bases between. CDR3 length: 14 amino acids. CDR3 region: CASSLGQSRETQYF. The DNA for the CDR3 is TGTGCCAGCAGCTTGGGACAGAGTCGAGAGACCCAGTACTTC. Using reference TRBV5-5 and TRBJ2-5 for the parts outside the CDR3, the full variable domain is DAGVTQSPTHLIKTRGQQVTLRCSPISGHKSVSWYQQVLGQGPQFIFQYYEKEERGRGNFPDRFSARQFPNYSSELNVNALLLGDSALYLCASSLGQSRETQYFGPGTRLLVL.

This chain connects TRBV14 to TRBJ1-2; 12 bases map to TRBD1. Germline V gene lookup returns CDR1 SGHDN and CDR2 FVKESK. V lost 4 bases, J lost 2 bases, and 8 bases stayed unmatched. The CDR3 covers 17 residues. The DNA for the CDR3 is TGTGCCAGCAGCCCGGGGGACAGGGGGCAGTTCAACTATGGCTACACCTTC. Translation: CASSPGDRGQFNYGYTF. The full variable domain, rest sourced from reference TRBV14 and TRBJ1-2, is EAGVTQFPSHSVIEKGQTVTLRCDPISGHDNLYWYRRVMGKEIKFLLHFVKESKQDESGMPNNRFLAERTGGTYSTLKVQPAELEDSGVYFCASSPGDRGQFNYGYTFGSGTRLTVV.

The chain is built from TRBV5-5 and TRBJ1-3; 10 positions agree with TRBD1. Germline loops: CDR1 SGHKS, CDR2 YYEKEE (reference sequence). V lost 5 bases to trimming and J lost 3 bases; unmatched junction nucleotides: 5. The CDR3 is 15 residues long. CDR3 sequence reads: CASSRDRGNGNTIYF. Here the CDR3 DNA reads TGTGCCAGCAGTCGGGACAGGGGAAATGGAAACACCATATATTTT.

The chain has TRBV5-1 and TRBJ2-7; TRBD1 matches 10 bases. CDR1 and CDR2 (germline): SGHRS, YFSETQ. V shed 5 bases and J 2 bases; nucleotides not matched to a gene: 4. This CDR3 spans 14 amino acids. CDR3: CASSFGTGAYEQYF. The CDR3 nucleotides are TGCGCCAGCAGTTTCGGGACAGGGGCCTACGAGCAGTACTTC. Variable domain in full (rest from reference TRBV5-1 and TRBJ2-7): KAGVTQTPRYLIKTRGQQVTLSCSPISGHRSVSWYQQTPGQGLQFLFEYFSETQRNKGNFPGRFSGRQFSNSRSEMNVSTLELGDSALYLCASSFGTGAYEQYFGPGTRLTVT.

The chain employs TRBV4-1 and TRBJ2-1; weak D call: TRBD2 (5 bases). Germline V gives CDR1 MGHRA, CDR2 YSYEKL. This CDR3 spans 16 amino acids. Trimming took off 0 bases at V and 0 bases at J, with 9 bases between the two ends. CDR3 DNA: TGCGCCAGCAGCCAAGAGAGGGTACGCTCCTACAATGAGCAGTTCTTC. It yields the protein CASSQERVRSYNEQFF.

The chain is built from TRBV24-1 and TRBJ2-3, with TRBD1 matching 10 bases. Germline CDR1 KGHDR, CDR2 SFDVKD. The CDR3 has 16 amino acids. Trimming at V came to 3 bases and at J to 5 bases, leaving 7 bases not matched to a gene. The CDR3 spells CATSDLGTGEGDTQYF. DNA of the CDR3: TGTGCCACCAGTGATCTGGGGACAGGGGAGGGAGATACGCAGTATTTT.

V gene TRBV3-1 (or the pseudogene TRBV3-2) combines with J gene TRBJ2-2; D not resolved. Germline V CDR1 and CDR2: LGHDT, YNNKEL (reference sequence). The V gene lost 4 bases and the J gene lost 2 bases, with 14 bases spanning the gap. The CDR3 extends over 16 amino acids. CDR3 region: CASSPDVPGNTGELFF. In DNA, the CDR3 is TGTGCCAGCAGCCCCGATGTGCCGGGTAACACCGGGGAGCTGTTTTTT.

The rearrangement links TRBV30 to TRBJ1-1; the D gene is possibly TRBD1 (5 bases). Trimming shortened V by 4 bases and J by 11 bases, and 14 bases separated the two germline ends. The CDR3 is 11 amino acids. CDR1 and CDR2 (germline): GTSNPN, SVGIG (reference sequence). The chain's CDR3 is CAWTVSRDAFF. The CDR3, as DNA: TGTGCCTGGACCGTCAGCAGGGATGCTTTCTTT. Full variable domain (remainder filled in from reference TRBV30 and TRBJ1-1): SQTIHQWPATLVQPVGSPLSLECTVEGTSNPNLYWYRQAAGRGLQLLFYSVGIGQISSEVPQNLSASRPQDRQFILSSKKLLLSDSGFYLCAWTVSRDAFFGQGTRLTVV.

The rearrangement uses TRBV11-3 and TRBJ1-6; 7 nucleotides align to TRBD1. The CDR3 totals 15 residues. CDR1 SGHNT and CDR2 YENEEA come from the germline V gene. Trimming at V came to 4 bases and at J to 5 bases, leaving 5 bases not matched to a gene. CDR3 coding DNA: TGTGCCAGCAGCTCCCGGGACAGCAATAATTCACCCCTCCACTTT. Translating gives CASSSRDSNNSPLHF.